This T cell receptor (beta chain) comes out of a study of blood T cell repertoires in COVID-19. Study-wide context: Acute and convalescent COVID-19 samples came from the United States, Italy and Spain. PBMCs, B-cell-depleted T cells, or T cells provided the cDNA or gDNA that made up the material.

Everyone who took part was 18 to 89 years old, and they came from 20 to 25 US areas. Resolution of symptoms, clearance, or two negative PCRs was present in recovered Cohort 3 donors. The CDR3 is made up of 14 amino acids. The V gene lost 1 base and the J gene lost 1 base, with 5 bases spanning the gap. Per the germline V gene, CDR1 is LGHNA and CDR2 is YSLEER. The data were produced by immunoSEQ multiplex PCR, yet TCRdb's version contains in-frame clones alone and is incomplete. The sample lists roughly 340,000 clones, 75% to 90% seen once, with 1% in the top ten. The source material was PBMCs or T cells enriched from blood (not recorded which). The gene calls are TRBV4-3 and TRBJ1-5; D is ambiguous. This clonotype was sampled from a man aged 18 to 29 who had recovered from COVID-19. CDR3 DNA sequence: TGCGCCAGCAGCCAAGCCGGGAGCAATCAGCCCCAGCATTTT. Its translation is CASSQAGSNQPQHF.